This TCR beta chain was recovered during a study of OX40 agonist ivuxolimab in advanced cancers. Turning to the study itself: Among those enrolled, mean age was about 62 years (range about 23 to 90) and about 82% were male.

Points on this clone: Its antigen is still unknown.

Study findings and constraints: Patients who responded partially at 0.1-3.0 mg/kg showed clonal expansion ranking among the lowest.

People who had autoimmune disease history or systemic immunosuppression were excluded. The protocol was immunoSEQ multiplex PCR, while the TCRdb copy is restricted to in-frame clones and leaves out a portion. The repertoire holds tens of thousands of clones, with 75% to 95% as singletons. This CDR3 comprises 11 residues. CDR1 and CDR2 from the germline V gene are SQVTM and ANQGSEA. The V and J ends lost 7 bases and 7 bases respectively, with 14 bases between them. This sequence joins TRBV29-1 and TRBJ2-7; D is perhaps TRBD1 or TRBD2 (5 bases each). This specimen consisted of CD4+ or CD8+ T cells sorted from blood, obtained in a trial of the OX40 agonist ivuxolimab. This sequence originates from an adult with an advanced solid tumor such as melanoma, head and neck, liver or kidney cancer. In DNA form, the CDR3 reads TGCAGCGCTCTCCGGGGCCGAGAGCAGTACTTC. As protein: CSALRGREQYF.